Following are 15 T cell receptor beta chains from one sample sequenced in a study of OX40 agonist ivuxolimab in advanced cancers. Clones were sequenced by immunoSEQ multiplex PCR, and TCRdb holds only the in-frame ones, with some missing. This table has about 18,000 clones, around 80% appearing once. The sample consisted of CD4+ or CD8+ T cells sorted from blood, taken in a trial of the OX40 agonist ivuxolimab. The source of these receptors is an adult with an advanced solid tumor such as melanoma, head and neck, liver or kidney cancer.

CDR3 in amino acids: CASSLAPTDGYTF. The CDR3 bases are TGCGCCAGCAGCTTGGCGCCGACGGATGGCTACACCTTC. The chain carries TRBV5-1 and TRBJ1-2; D is undetermined. V was pared by 0 bases and J by 6 bases, with 9 bases between. Per the germline V gene, CDR1 is SGHRS and CDR2 is YFSETQ. The CDR3 has 13 amino acids.

The chain recombines TRBV19 with TRBJ1-1; D gene unclear. Trimming left V 4 bases short and J 0 bases short, with 9 bases between. The CDR3 is 14 amino acids. Germline V gene sequence: CDR1 LNHDA, CDR2 SQIVND (reference sequence). CDR3 nucleotide sequence: TGTGCCAGTAGTAGGAACAGACTGAACACTGAAGCTTTCTTT. Its translation: CASSRNRLNTEAFF.

J is TRBJ2-7 and V is TRBV6-5; possible D gene TRBD2, 5 bases. The ends were cut back, 6 bases at V and 2 bases at J, with 14 bases in the middle. CDR1 MNHEY and CDR2 SVGAGI come from the germline V gene. CDR3 size: 14 residues. CDR3: CASSPGVGTYEQYF. CDR3 nucleotide sequence: TGTGCCAGCAGCCCCGGGGTGGGAACCTACGAGCAGTACTTC.

The chain uses TRBV6-1 and TRBJ1-4; D remains unclear. The CDR3 has 14 amino acids. Trimming took 2 bases from V and 4 from J, leaving 8 bases between them. CDR1 and CDR2 from the germline V gene are MNHNS and SASEGT. The CDR3 loop reads CASSEQVLNEKLFF. CDR3 sequence (DNA): TGTGCCAGCAGTGAACAGGTTCTTAATGAAAAACTGTTTTTT.

The J gene is TRBJ1-3, the V gene TRBV9; the D gene is possibly TRBD1 (6 bases). The CDR3 sequence is 19 residues long. CDR1 is SGDLS and CDR2 is YYNGEE in the germline V gene. Trimming pared 0 bases from V and 0 bases from J, leaving 19 bases between. The CDR3 protein is CASSVGVGGPELSGNTIYF. CDR3 nucleotide sequence: TGTGCCAGCAGCGTAGGGGTGGGGGGCCCAGAGCTCTCTGGAAACACCATATATTTT.

The chain carries TRBV6-6 and TRBJ1-1, with TRBD1 identical over 8 bases. The CDR3 consists of 14 residues. The germline V gene has CDR1 MNHNY and CDR2 SVGAGI (reference sequence). The trim removed 6 bases at V and 1 base at J, leaving 4 bases unmatched. DNA for the CDR3: TGTGCCAGCAGGCTTGACAGGGGGAACACTGAAGCTTTCTTT. As protein: CASRLDRGNTEAFF.

There are a few counts of this clone. The chain uses TRBV7-9 and TRBJ1-1, with D uncertain. V shed 5 bases and J shed 1 base, with 11 bases lying between them. This CDR3 contains 14 residues. CDR1 SEHNR and CDR2 FQNEAQ come from the germline V gene (reference sequence). CDR3 in DNA: TGTGCCAGCAGCGGAATCGCCTGGAACACTGAAGCTTTCTTT. It specifies CASSGIAWNTEAFF.

To note about this clone: One junction end does not reproduce the germline sequence, and a read error may be involved. The chain links TRBV10-2 to TRBJ1-2; the D gene is possibly TRBD1 (6 bases). CDR3 length: 13 amino acids. Germline V gives CDR1 WSHSY, CDR2 SAAADI. The CDR3 spells CAGSGTTNYGYTF. The CDR3 DNA reads as TGCGCCGGCAGTGGGACAACCAACTATGGCTACACCTTC.

The chain carries TRBV7-9 and TRBJ2-1; D may match TRBD1 or TRBD2 (6 bases each). There are 15 residues in the CDR3. V was shortened by 5 bases and J by 7 bases, with 18 bases between the two germline ends. The germline V gene encodes CDR1 SEHNR and CDR2 FQNEAQ (reference sequence). The CDR3 nucleotides are TGTGCCAGCAGCACCAACCCTCGAGGGGGGAATGAGCAGTTCTTC. Amino acid sequence: CASSTNPRGGNEQFF. The whole variable domain, remainder taken from reference TRBV7-9 and TRBJ2-1, is DTGVSQNPRHKITKRGQNVTFRCDPISEHNRLYWYRQTLGQGPEFLTYFQNEAQLEKSRLLSDRFSAERPKGSFSTLEIQRTEQGDSAMYLCASSTNPRGGNEQFFGPGTRLTVL.

The chain links TRBV19 to TRBJ1-1; D gene unclear. Per germline, CDR1 LNHDA and CDR2 SQIVND (reference sequence). V lost 5 bases and J 2 bases, leaving 9 bases between the germline ends. The CDR3 covers 13 residues. The CDR3 region is CASSLNSNTEAFF. DNA of the CDR3: TGTGCCAGTAGTCTAAATAGTAACACTGAAGCTTTCTTT.

This clone was found a few times. The chain links TRBV4-1 to TRBJ1-5, with 8 positions matching TRBD1. The V gene's germline CDR1 is MGHRA and CDR2 YSYEKL. This CDR3 is built from 15 residues. V was pared by 4 bases and J by 6 bases, with 8 bases of the junction left unmatched. As DNA, the CDR3 is TGCGCCAGCAGCCGGGAGGACAGGGATGGTCAGCCCCAGCATTTT. Translating gives CASSREDRDGQPQHF.

The chain combines TRBV7-3 with TRBJ2-1; the D gene is possibly TRBD2 (6 bases). V was clipped by 6 bases and J by 2 bases, with 14 bases between them. CDR1 and CDR2 from the germline V gene are SGHTA and FQGTGA. The CDR3 runs to 15 residues. CDR3 sequence: CASSFSGTAYNEQFF. CDR3 DNA sequence: TGTGCCAGCAGTTTTAGCGGTACGGCCTACAATGAGCAGTTCTTC.

The rearrangement joins TRBV27 to TRBJ2-1; D may be TRBD1 or TRBD2 (5 bases each). This CDR3 has 13 residues. Germline V CDR1 and CDR2: MNHEY, SMNVEV (reference sequence). V lost 5 bases, J lost 9 bases, and 14 bases lay in between. In DNA form, the CDR3 reads TGTGCCAGCAGTCTCGGGACCGGCAGTGAGCAGTTCTTC. Its protein product is CASSLGTGSEQFF.

The chain combines TRBV19 with TRBJ1-2, with D hard to call. V was cut by 5 bases and J by 4 bases, with 11 bases left in between. The CDR3 loop spans 13 amino acids. In germline, CDR1 is LNHDA, CDR2 SQIVND (reference sequence). CDR3 sequence (DNA): TGTGCCAGTAGTGCCGGTTCCGCCTATGGCTACACCTTC. Amino acids: CASSAGSAYGYTF.

This clone was observed a handful of times. This chain connects TRBV5-4 to TRBJ2-7; D is perhaps TRBD1 (7 bases). V lost 4 bases and J 3 bases, leaving 17 bases between the germline ends. Germline V gene sequence: CDR1 SGHNT, CDR2 YYREEE (reference sequence). The CDR3 covers 15 residues. The CDR3 coding sequence is TGTGCCAGCAGCCCCCGAGGAGGGGGCGACTACGAGCAGTACTTC. It codes for CASSPRGGGDYEQYF.